A selection of T cell receptor beta chains follows, all from one sample in a study of blood T cell repertoires in COVID-19. Produced via immunoSEQ multiplex PCR; TCRdb's table is partial and in-frame only. The data show around 220,000 clones, 84% seen once. What was sequenced was peripheral blood. Every receptor here comes from a woman older than 75 with COVID-19, enrolled during active disease. Each CDR3 is given with its conserved first and last residue.

>TRBV11-1
CASSKTQRAGAFF
>TRBV5-4
CASSTTSGGGRTDTQYF
>TRBV27
CASRSGYLDYGYTF
>TRBV27
CASRGSGTGGDGYTF
>TRBV19
CASSMGPRTGRFEAFF
>TRBV20-1
CSAREREKLFF
>TRBV18
CATALLATSDTQYF
>TRBV20-1
CSASRSPSGNTIYF
>TRBV10-3
CAIIRDRDSGYGYTF
>TRBV28
CASSLYGGERTQYF
>TRBV7-9
CASSLQSNEKLFF
>TRBV4-2
CASSQRAGGPYEQFF
>TRBV6-5
CASVRGGGGETQYF
>TRBV27
CASSGYGLADSYEQYF
>TRBV5-1
CASSLDGGAQTQYF
>TRBV5-1
CASSQGTGGGDTQYF
>TRBV21-1
CASSQSLGGNTIYF
>TRBV5-1
CASSGGTGNEHGLFF